The rows below give T cell receptor beta chains drawn from one sample of a study of blood T cell repertoires in COVID-19. Sequencing used immunoSEQ multiplex PCR; TCRdb keeps in-frame clones, though not all of them. The sample has 300,000 or so clones; about nine tenths are singletons. Sequenced input: peripheral blood. The receptor source for this set is a man between 45 and 60 years old with active or convalescent COVID-19. Each CDR3 is given with its conserved first and last residue. The D gene is left open where the match is weak. Rows may omit the clone size; those that give it use once, few, many or a size class.

v_call,j_call,cdr3_length,d_call,clone_size,cdr3_nt,cdr3_aa
TRBV5-1,TRBJ1-2,16,.,.,TGCGCCAGCAGCGGAGGCCACGCGGGCGATCACTATGGCTACACCTTC,CASSGGHAGDHYGYTF
TRBV3-1/TRBV3-2,TRBJ2-7,14,TRBD2,.,TGTGCCAGCAGCCTAGCGGGGGTGGCCTACGAGCAGTACTTC,CASSLAGVAYEQYF
TRBV28,TRBJ2-5,17,TRBD2,.,TGTGCCACCCTCGTCGCCGGACTAGCGGGGGGTGGGGAGACCCAGTACTTC,CATLVAGLAGGGETQYF
TRBV13,TRBJ2-7,17,TRBD1,.,TGTGCCAGCACCCAAACCCCCGGGACAGGGACCCCCTACGAGCAGTACTTC,CASTQTPGTGTPYEQYF
TRBV7-2,TRBJ1-2,13,TRBD1,.,TGTGCCAGCAGCTTAGTCAGGGGGTGGGGCTACACCTTC,CASSLVRGWGYTF
TRBV24-1,TRBJ2-5,16,.,.,TGTGCCACCAGTGGCTCCCCGATCGGGTACCAAGAGACCCAGTACTTC,CATSGSPIGYQETQYF
TRBV6-5,TRBJ2-7,14,TRBD1,.,TGTGCCAGCAGTTACTCGAACAGGGGGAACGAGCAGTACTTC,CASSYSNRGNEQYF
TRBV27,TRBJ2-1,15,TRBD2,once,TGTGCCAGCAGCCCGGGACTAGCCGAGTACAATGAGCAGTTCTTC,CASSPGLAEYNEQFF
TRBV6-1,TRBJ2-3,16,TRBD1,.,TGTGCCAGCAGTGCCCGCCGACAGGGAGGCACAGATACGCAGTATTTT,CASSARRQGGTDTQYF
TRBV5-4,TRBJ2-1,17,TRBD2,.,TGTGCCAGCAGCTTATTCCCGGGACTAGAACCTTACAATGAGCAGTTCTTC,CASSLFPGLEPYNEQFF
TRBV6-1,TRBJ1-2,14,TRBD1,.,TGTGCCAGCAGTGAAGCAGGGGGCGCCTATGGCTACACCTTC,CASSEAGGAYGYTF
TRBV7-3,TRBJ1-6,13,TRBD1,once,TGTGCCAGCAGCCAAGACAGGGACTCACCCCTCCACTTT,CASSQDRDSPLHF
TRBV16,TRBJ1-1,17,.,few,TGTGCCAGCAGCCAATCTCGACCGGGACTGCGGGACACTGAAGCTTTCTTT,CASSQSRPGLRDTEAFF
TRBV9,TRBJ2-5,12,.,.,TGTGCCAGCAGCGTAGGGGGCGAGACCCAGTACTTC,CASSVGGETQYF
TRBV25-1,TRBJ1-6,15,TRBD1,.,TGTGCCAGCAGTGTAGGACAGGGGAGCAATTCACCCCTCCACTTT,CASSVGQGSNSPLHF
TRBV7-3,TRBJ2-5,14,TRBD1,.,TGTGCCAGCAGCTCATCAGGGGGCGAAGAGACCCAGTACTTC,CASSSSGGEETQYF
TRBV11-1,TRBJ1-1,12,.,.,TGTGCCAGCAGCTTAGCGCACTCTGAAGCTTTCTTT,CASSLAHSEAFF
TRBV6-1,TRBJ1-3,14,TRBD1,.,TGTGCCAGCAGTGACGACAGGGTTGGAAACACCATATATTTT,CASSDDRVGNTIYF
TRBV9,TRBJ1-3,17,TRBD1,.,TGTGCCAGCAGCTCCCGACAGGGACCGTCAGCTGGAAACACCATATATTTT,CASSSRQGPSAGNTIYF
TRBV5-4,TRBJ2-4,15,TRBD1,.,TGTGCCAGCAGCTCGGGGACAGGGGCAGGAGACATTCAGTACTTC,CASSSGTGAGDIQYF
TRBV29-1,TRBJ2-6,13,.,.,TGCAGCGTTGTCTGGGCCGGGGCCAACGTCCTGACTTTC,CSVVWAGANVLTF
TRBV6-5,TRBJ2-3,14,.,.,TGTGCCAGCAGTTCTCAAGAGAGCACAGATACGCAGTATTTT,CASSSQESTDTQYF
TRBV19,TRBJ1-2,15,.,.,TGTGCCAGTAGTACCCGCCGGCGGAGTAACTATGGCTACACCTTC,CASSTRRRSNYGYTF
TRBV5-5,TRBJ1-4,16,.,.,TGTGCCAGCAGCTTGAAGTGGAGGGGCAGTAATGAAAAACTGTTTTTT,CASSLKWRGSNEKLFF
TRBV30,TRBJ1-5,17,.,.,TGTGCCTGGAGTGTAGGGCCAGGGCCTAATAGCAATCAGCCCCAGCATTTT,CAWSVGPGPNSNQPQHF
TRBV27,TRBJ1-1,18,.,.,TGTGCCAGCCACCGCTTTGTCCCAGGGGTACGGGCGGTCACTGAAGCTTTCTTT,CASHRFVPGVRAVTEAFF
TRBV24-1,TRBJ2-3,16,TRBD2,.,TGTGCCACGCGTAGCGGGAGGGGGGGGAGCACAGATACGCAGTATTTT,CATRSGRGGSTDTQYF
TRBV5-1,TRBJ2-6,14,.,.,TGCGCCAGCAGCTTGGAGAGGGGGGCCAACGTCCTGACTTTC,CASSLERGANVLTF
TRBV7-8,TRBJ1-2,15,.,.,TGTGCCAGCAGCTTAGTAGGGGAAGTAAGCTATGGCTACACCTTC,CASSLVGEVSYGYTF
TRBV7-8,TRBJ1-2,16,TRBD1,.,TGTGCCAGCAGCTTTTACGGACAGGGGACAAGTAAAGGCTACACCTTC,CASSFYGQGTSKGYTF
TRBV19,TRBJ2-1,18,TRBD2,.,TGTGCCAGTAGTATAGACCTGATCGGGACTAGCGGGAGGGATGAGCAGTTCTTC,CASSIDLIGTSGRDEQFF
TRBV5-6,TRBJ1-2,13,.,.,TGTGCCAGCAGCTTCCAGGAAAACTATGGCTACACCTTC,CASSFQENYGYTF
TRBV28,TRBJ2-4,15,.,.,TGTGCCAGCAGTTTTACCGCAGTCGCCAAAAACATTCAGTACTTC,CASSFTAVAKNIQYF
TRBV5-5,TRBJ1-2,15,TRBD1,.,TGTGCCAGCAGCTTGGGGTCAGGGGGGAACTATGGCTACACCTTC,CASSLGSGGNYGYTF
TRBV5-4,TRBJ1-6,15,.,.,TGTGCCAGCAGCCCTCAGGGGTCCGGTAATTCACCCCTCCACTTT,CASSPQGSGNSPLHF
TRBV5-1,TRBJ2-2,16,TRBD2,.,TGCGCCAGCAGCCCGGGACTAGCGGGGGGACTCGGGGAGCTGTTTTTT,CASSPGLAGGLGELFF
TRBV7-9,TRBJ2-3,17,.,.,TGTGCCAGCAGCTTAGCGCGAGGGAGTGTAGCCACAGATACGCAGTATTTT,CASSLARGSVATDTQYF
TRBV2,TRBJ1-5,13,.,.,TGTGCCAGCAGGGAGGAGGTAAACCAGCCCCAGCATTTT,CASREEVNQPQHF
TRBV3-1/TRBV3-2,TRBJ1-4,13,TRBD1,.,TGTGCCAGCAGAGACAGGGACGGGGAAAAACTGTTTTTT,CASRDRDGEKLFF
TRBV30,TRBJ1-4,13,TRBD1,.,TGTGCCTGCGAAGACAGGGGGCGCGAAAAACTGTTTTTT,CACEDRGREKLFF
TRBV30,TRBJ1-1,12,TRBD1,.,TGTGCCTGGAGTGGGAGGGACAGCGAAGCTTTCTTT,CAWSGRDSEAFF
TRBV15,TRBJ1-2,14,.,.,TGTGCCACCAGCAGCCCGTCGCAGGGGTTCGGCTACACCTTC,CATSSPSQGFGYTF
TRBV5-1,TRBJ1-5,13,.,.,TGCGCCAGCAGCTCTGGGCCGGATCAGCCCCAGCATTTT,CASSSGPDQPQHF
TRBV2,TRBJ1-1,13,TRBD1,.,TGTGCCAGGGGTGGACAGGGCGGCACTGAAGCTTTCTTT,CARGGQGGTEAFF
TRBV2,TRBJ1-1,13,.,.,TGTGCCAGATCGCAGGCCATCAACACTGAAGCTTTCTTT,CARSQAINTEAFF
TRBV14,TRBJ2-1,14,.,.,TGTGCCAGCAGCTTTCTACTCGGGTACAATGAGCAGTTCTTC,CASSFLLGYNEQFF